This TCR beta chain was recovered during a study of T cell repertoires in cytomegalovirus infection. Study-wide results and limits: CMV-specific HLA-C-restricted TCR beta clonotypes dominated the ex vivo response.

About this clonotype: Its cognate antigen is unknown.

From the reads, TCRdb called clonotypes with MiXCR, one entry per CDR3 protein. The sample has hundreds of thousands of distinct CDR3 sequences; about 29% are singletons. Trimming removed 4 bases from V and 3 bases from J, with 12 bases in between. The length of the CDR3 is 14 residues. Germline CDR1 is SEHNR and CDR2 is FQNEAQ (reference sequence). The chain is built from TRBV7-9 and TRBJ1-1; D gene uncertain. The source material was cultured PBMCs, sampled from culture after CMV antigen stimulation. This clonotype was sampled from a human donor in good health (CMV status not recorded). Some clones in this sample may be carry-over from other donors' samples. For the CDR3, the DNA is TGTGCCAGCAGCTCGGACGGTGATTACACTGAAGCTTTCTTT. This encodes CASSSDGDYTEAFF.